The rows below give T cell receptor beta chains drawn from one sample of a study of T cell responses to AZD1222 COVID-19 vaccine. Clones were read by immunoSEQ multiplex PCR, and TCRdb kept only the in-frame ones, dropping some. The table lists 200,000 or so clones, approximately 95% of them singletons. The sample consisted of peripheral blood, taken 28 days after the second AZD1222 dose. These receptors all come from an adult who received the AZD1222 COVID-19 vaccine. Both conserved end residues are part of each CDR3. The order of the fields is D gene, J gene, V gene, clone size, CDR3 protein, CDR3 DNA. The D gene is left open where the match is weak. For some rows the clone size is stated as once, few or many, or as a class when expanded; others skip it.

NA	TRBJ1-2	TRBV7-9	NA	CASSPGTFYGYTF	TGTGCCAGCAGCCCGGGGACATTCTATGGCTACACCTTC
NA	TRBJ1-4	TRBV6-5	NA	CASSYGGSNEKLFF	TGTGCCAGCAGTTACGGGGGGTCTAATGAAAAACTGTTTTTT
TRBD1	TRBJ1-5	TRBV27	NA	CASRQGGISNQPQHF	TGTGCCAGCAGGCAGGGGGGGATAAGCAATCAGCCCCAGCATTTT
TRBD1	TRBJ2-7	TRBV15	NA	CATSWDRAVAEQYF	TGTGCCACGAGTTGGGACAGGGCAGTCGCCGAGCAGTACTTC
NA	TRBJ1-1	TRBV18	NA	CASSTSNTEAFF	TGTGCCAGCTCAACTAGTAACACTGAAGCTTTCTTT
NA	TRBJ1-2	TRBV29-1	NA	CSGEENYGYTF	TGCAGCGGGGAGGAAAACTATGGCTACACCTTC
TRBD1	TRBJ1-5	TRBV6-2/TRBV6-3	NA	CASSYGTDHNQPQHF	TGTGCCAGCAGTTACGGGACAGACCACAATCAGCCCCAGCATTTT
NA	TRBJ1-4	TRBV28	NA	CASVGERFGKLFF	TGTGCCAGCGTCGGCGAAAGATTTGGAAAACTGTTTTTT
TRBD1	TRBJ1-2	TRBV7-9	NA	CASSLAQGYGYTF	TGTGCCAGCAGCTTAGCACAGGGGTATGGCTACACCTTC
TRBD1	TRBJ1-2	TRBV14	once	CASSPRDRELNTF	TGTGCCAGCAGCCCCCGGGACAGGGAACTAAACACCTTC
TRBD1	TRBJ2-7	TRBV7-2	NA	CASSRPGQGYEQYF	TGTGCCAGCAGCCGCCCCGGACAGGGCTACGAGCAGTACTTC
NA	TRBJ2-2	TRBV19	NA	CASSPQATNTGELFF	TGTGCCAGTAGTCCCCAGGCAACGAACACCGGGGAGCTGTTTTTT
TRBD1	TRBJ1-1	TRBV19	NA	CASSSSGGGWTEAFF	TGTGCCAGTAGTTCTTCAGGGGGCGGTTGGACTGAAGCTTTCTTT
TRBD1	TRBJ2-7	TRBV10-1	NA	CASSSGQGPYEQYF	TGCGCCAGCAGTTCAGGACAGGGGCCCTACGAGCAGTACTTC
NA	TRBJ1-2	TRBV7-6	NA	CASSLAPGFSYGYTF	TGTGCCAGCAGCTTAGCACCAGGGTTCTCCTATGGCTACACCTTC
NA	TRBJ1-5	TRBV20-1	few	CSASLAGGGNQPQHF	TGCAGTGCTAGTTTAGCCGGGGGCGGCAATCAGCCCCAGCATTTT
TRBD1	TRBJ1-2	TRBV25-1	NA	CASSADRGYGYTF	TGTGCCAGCAGCGCGGACAGGGGGTATGGCTACACCTTC
TRBD1	TRBJ1-3	TRBV6-2/TRBV6-3	NA	CASSYKPGTDSGNTIYF	TGTGCCAGCAGTTACAAGCCCGGGACAGACTCTGGAAACACCATATATTTT
TRBD2	TRBJ2-7	TRBV18	NA	CASSPSSGGDYEQYF	TGTGCCAGCTCACCCTCTAGCGGGGGGGACTACGAGCAGTACTTC
NA	TRBJ1-2	TRBV5-1	once	CASSPVTFLPYGYTF	TGCGCCAGCAGCCCCGTGACTTTCCTACCCTATGGCTACACCTTC
NA	TRBJ2-6	TRBV6-5	NA	CASRVFNSGANVLTF	TGTGCCAGCAGGGTCTTCAACTCTGGGGCCAACGTCCTGACTTTC
TRBD1	TRBJ2-1	TRBV7-8	few	CASRPTGAAYNEQFF	TGTGCCAGCAGACCGACAGGGGCCGCCTACAATGAGCAGTTCTTC